The rows below give T cell receptor beta chains drawn from one sample of a study of type 1 and type 2 diabetes patients. Via MiXCR, TCRdb re-called the multiplex PCR reads, giving one row per CDR3 protein. The sample carries 250,000 to 300,000 distinct CDR3 sequences, roughly 50% recorded once. Sequencing input: peripheral blood mononuclear cells (PBMCs). All receptors derive from a man between 18 and 35 years old with type 2 diabetes. The CDR3 runs from the conserved cysteine through the conserved F or W. D genes are given only for firm matches. The size of a clone is reported for some rows only, either as once, few or many, or as a class for expanded clones.

D gene: TRBD2; V gene: TRBV7-2; clone size: -; J gene: TRBJ2-1; CDR3 DNA: TGTGCCAGCAGCTCGACTAGCGGGGTGGACAATGAGCAGTTCTTC; CDR3 protein: CASSSTSGVDNEQFF
D gene: -; V gene: TRBV11-3; clone size: -; J gene: TRBJ2-2; CDR3 DNA: TGTGCCAGCAGCTTAGATCCTGGCTTAAGCGGGGAGCTGTTTTTT; CDR3 protein: CASSLDPGLSGELFF
D gene: -; V gene: TRBV2; clone size: -; J gene: TRBJ1-2; CDR3 DNA: TGTGCCAGCAGCCGGGAATTCAACTATGGCTACACCTTC; CDR3 protein: CASSREFNYGYTF
D gene: -; V gene: TRBV7-2; clone size: -; J gene: TRBJ1-1; CDR3 DNA: TGTGCCAGCAGCCACATGAAATTAACGAACACTGAAGCTTTCTTT; CDR3 protein: CASSHMKLTNTEAFF
D gene: TRBD1; V gene: TRBV28; clone size: -; J gene: TRBJ2-3; CDR3 DNA: TGTGCCAGCAGTTTTCGGACAGGGGGAGATGGCACAGATACGCAGTATTTT; CDR3 protein: CASSFRTGGDGTDTQYF
D gene: -; V gene: TRBV7-3; clone size: once; J gene: TRBJ1-6; CDR3 DNA: TGTGCCAGCAGTTCTACAGGAAGCTCCTATAATTCACCCCTCCACTTT; CDR3 protein: CASSSTGSSYNSPLHF
D gene: -; V gene: TRBV19; clone size: -; J gene: TRBJ2-2; CDR3 DNA: TGTGCCAGTAGTGAAAGACAGAGCACCGGGGAGCTGTTTTTT; CDR3 protein: CASSERQSTGELFF
D gene: -; V gene: TRBV5-1; clone size: once; J gene: TRBJ2-7; CDR3 DNA: TGCGCCAGCAGCCGGACGACCTCGAGTACCTACGAGCAGTACTTC; CDR3 protein: CASSRTTSSTYEQYF
D gene: TRBD2; V gene: TRBV6-2/TRBV6-3; clone size: -; J gene: TRBJ2-3; CDR3 DNA: TGTGCCAGCGTAGCGGGAGGGAGAAATGGGGATACGCAGTATTTT; CDR3 protein: CASVAGGRNGDTQYF
D gene: -; V gene: TRBV5-1; clone size: -; J gene: TRBJ1-1; CDR3 DNA: TGCGCCAGCAGCCTGAGAACAAAGGGAATGAACACTGAAGCTTTCTTT; CDR3 protein: CASSLRTKGMNTEAFF
D gene: -; V gene: TRBV19; clone size: few; J gene: TRBJ2-7; CDR3 DNA: TGTGCCAGTAGTATAGTTGGGGGGCAGGGTTTCGAGCAGTACTTC; CDR3 protein: CASSIVGGQGFEQYF